Listed below are T cell receptor beta chains from one sample, sequenced in a study of T cells in Graves' hyperthyroidism and ophthalmopathy. TCRdb re-called the multiplex PCR reads with MiXCR, one entry per CDR3 protein. Found here are fewer than 900,000 distinct CDR3 sequences, under 20% of them singletons; the top ten hold 16%. The sequenced sample consisted of blood. The receptor source for this set is a woman aged 50 to 60 with Graves' hyperthyroidism that later progressed to Graves' ophthalmopathy. Both conserved end residues are part of each CDR3. A D gene is named only where the DNA matches it firmly. Not every row has a clone size; where given, it reads once, few, many or a size class.

j_gene	d_gene	v_gene	abundance	CDR3aa	CDR3nt
TRBJ2-2	-	TRBV10-3	-	CAISAPTGELFF	TGTGCCATCAGTGCCCCGACCGGGGAGCTGTTTTTT
TRBJ2-2	-	TRBV12-3/TRBV12-4	few	CASRPGGELFF	TGTGCCAGCAGGCCCGGCGGGGAGCTGTTTTTT
TRBJ2-2	-	TRBV12-3/TRBV12-4	few	CASRDRGELFF	TGTGCCAGCAGGGACCGAGGGGAGCTGTTTTTT
TRBJ2-7	-	TRBV10-2	few	CASSEWWASDEQYF	TGCGCCAGCAGTGAGTGGTGGGCTAGCGACGAGCAGTACTTC
TRBJ1-1	TRBD1	TRBV13	many	CASSFETGGTEAFF	TGTGCCAGCAGCTTTGAGACAGGGGGCACTGAAGCTTTCTTT
TRBJ1-2	-	TRBV4-1	-	CASSQSAGYTF	TGCGCCAGCAGCCAAAGCGCTGGCTACACCTTC
TRBJ2-2	-	TRBV6-9	-	CASSYVGQTGEPFF	TGTGCCAGCAGTTACGTAGGGCAAACCGGGGAGCCGTTTTTT
TRBJ2-1	TRBD1	TRBV30	many	CAGKQGSTYNEQFF	TGTGCCGGGAAACAGGGGTCCACCTACAATGAGCAGTTCTTC
TRBJ2-2	TRBD2	TRBV3-1	many	CASSQEGYRGGKELFF	TGTGCCAGCAGCCAAGAAGGGTACCGGGGGGGAAAGGAGCTGTTTTTT
TRBJ1-5	-	TRBV6-1	few	CASRQQGYSNQPQHF	TGTGCCAGCAGGCAGCAGGGCTATAGCAATCAGCCCCAGCATTTT
TRBJ2-7	TRBD1	TRBV12-3/TRBV12-4	many	CASSSGQSAYEQYF	TGTGCCAGCAGCTCGGGACAGAGCGCCTACGAGCAGTACTTC
TRBJ2-3	TRBD2	TRBV7-2	many	CASSLGTSGPRTDTQYF	TGTGCCAGCAGCTTAGGGACTAGCGGGCCCCGCACAGATACGCAGTATTTT
TRBJ1-3	TRBD1	TRBV30	many	CAWTLRGQGPFSGNTIYF	TGTGCCTGGACCCTAAGGGGACAGGGGCCGTTCTCTGGAAACACCATATATTTT
TRBJ2-2	TRBD1	TRBV29-1	-	CSVRQGSGELFF	TGCAGCGTTCGACAGGGGTCCGGGGAGCTGTTTTTT
TRBJ1-1	TRBD1	TRBV6-5	-	CASSYVVTGGQAFF	TGTGCCAGCAGTTACGTGGTAACAGGGGGCCAAGCTTTCTTT
TRBJ1-5	TRBD1	TRBV19	-	CASSPRTGGLFIQPQHF	TGTGCCAGTAGCCCTAGGACAGGGGGCCTTTTTATCCAGCCCCAGCATTTT
TRBJ2-5	TRBD1	TRBV6-2/TRBV6-3	-	CASTSRDREQETQYF	TGTGCCAGCACCTCTAGGGACAGGGAACAAGAGACCCAGTACTTC
TRBJ2-1	-	TRBV3-1	many	CASSQTRGGTSYNEQFF	TGTGCCAGCAGCCAGACCAGGGGCGGGACCTCCTACAATGAGCAGTTCTTC
TRBJ1-5	-	TRBV19	few	CASSIPYSNQPQHF	TGTGCCAGTAGTATCCCATATAGCAATCAGCCCCAGCATTTT
TRBJ2-2	-	TRBV27	many	CASSLSPDNTGELFF	TGTGCCAGCAGTTTATCGCCTGACAACACCGGGGAGCTGTTTTTT
TRBJ1-2	-	TRBV30	many	CAWSHNGNHGYTF	TGTGCCTGGAGCCACAACGGGAACCATGGCTACACCTTC
TRBJ1-5	TRBD1	TRBV20-1	many	CSIALWDRGNQPQHF	TGCAGTATAGCGCTTTGGGACAGGGGGAATCAGCCCCAGCATTTT
TRBJ2-3	TRBD2	TRBV5-4	few	CASSSRTGGVSTDTQYF	TGTGCCAGCAGCTCCCGCACCGGGGGGGTGAGCACAGATACGCAGTATTTT
TRBJ2-2	TRBD2	TRBV20-1	-	CSAVKRTSGPEELFF	TGCAGTGCTGTCAAAAGGACTAGCGGTCCCGAGGAGCTGTTTTTT
TRBJ1-6	TRBD1	TRBV4-1	few	CASSLKGGGSDNSPLHF	TGCGCCAGCAGCCTCAAAGGAGGGGGCTCGGATAATTCACCCCTCCACTTT
TRBJ1-6	TRBD1	TRBV2	many	CASSEKTGHSPLHF	TGTGCCAGCAGTGAAAAGACAGGGCATTCACCCCTCCACTTT
TRBJ2-6	-	TRBV11-2	-	CASLTGANVLTF	TGTGCCAGCTTAACTGGGGCCAACGTCCTGACTTTC
TRBJ2-7	-	TRBV5-5	many	CASSFAPAYEQYF	TGTGCCAGCAGCTTTGCCCCAGCCTACGAGCAGTACTTC
TRBJ2-1	TRBD2	TRBV7-8	many	CASSSYSGGGYNEQFF	TGTGCCAGCAGCTCCTACAGCGGGGGGGGATACAATGAGCAGTTCTTC
TRBJ2-1	-	TRBV20-1	-	CSAPEWGNRNEQFF	TGCAGTGCTCCCGAGTGGGGGAACAGGAATGAGCAGTTCTTC
TRBJ1-6	TRBD1	TRBV7-9	few	CASSFRDREPLAPLHF	TGTGCCAGCAGCTTCCGGGACAGAGAACCCTTGGCACCCCTCCACTTT
TRBJ1-4	-	TRBV4-2	-	CASSQRDAVNEKLFF	TGTGCCAGCAGCCAGCGGGACGCAGTTAATGAAAAACTGTTTTTT
TRBJ2-2	-	TRBV6-1	-	CAVLASGTGELFF	TGTGCCGTCCTAGCGAGCGGGACCGGGGAGCTGTTTTTT
TRBJ1-5	-	TRBV12-3/TRBV12-4	many	CASSNFLGGNQPQHF	TGTGCCAGCAGTAATTTTCTGGGGGGCAATCAGCCCCAGCATTTT
TRBJ1-2	-	TRBV5-1	few	CASSLAGLSYGYTF	TGCGCCAGCAGCTTGGCCGGGTTGTCCTATGGCTACACCTTC
TRBJ2-2	-	TRBV6-1	few	CASSEYFVGNTGELFF	TGTGCCAGCAGTGAATATTTTGTCGGAAACACCGGGGAGCTGTTTTTT
TRBJ2-7	TRBD1	TRBV11-3	-	CASIHSGTENYEQYF	TGTGCCAGCATCCACTCCGGGACAGAGAACTACGAGCAGTACTTC
TRBJ2-6	TRBD1	TRBV6-1	-	CASATGGPSGANVLTF	TGTGCCAGCGCGACAGGGGGACCCTCTGGGGCCAACGTCCTGACTTTC
TRBJ1-5	-	TRBV3-1	many	CASSQGTLGSHQPQHF	TGTGCCAGCAGCCAAGGGACACTGGGATCTCATCAGCCCCAGCATTTT
TRBJ2-3	TRBD2	TRBV30	many	CAWSLGLAGETDTQYF	TGTGCCTGGAGTTTGGGACTAGCGGGGGAGACAGATACGCAGTATTTT
TRBJ2-7	-	TRBV20-1	many	CSARAAQGYEQYF	TGCAGTGCTAGAGCCGCCCAGGGCTACGAGCAGTACTTC
TRBJ2-5	-	TRBV29-1	few	CSVEGFRESQETQYF	TGCAGCGTTGAAGGTTTCCGAGAGAGCCAAGAGACCCAGTACTTC